The clone carrying this T cell receptor beta chain occurred once. Its antigen is currently unknown. The entry originates in a study of T cell responses to AZD1222 COVID-19 vaccine. Study-wide results and caveats: Per reports, nearly half of all spike-specific TCRs target regions that are unmutated in variants. Researchers report vaccine-associated CD4 TCRs spanning spike, with dominance at 160-218 and 743-854. Repertoires in all cases were sampled only once the peak T cell response had passed. When two AZD1222 doses had been given, Spike-specific TCR breadth and depth rose.

TCRdb's copy holds only in-frame clones and misses some; the assay was immunoSEQ multiplex PCR. This sample has fewer than 200,000 clones, with about nine tenths found just once. The sample consisted of peripheral blood, taken 28 days after the second AZD1222 dose. This TCR derives from an adult who received the AZD1222 COVID-19 vaccine.

The CDR3 is CASSARRTNTEAFF. CDR3 DNA sequence: TGTGCCAGTAGTGCCCGAAGAACGAACACTGAAGCTTTCTTT. The chain joins TRBV19 to TRBJ1-1; D remains unclear. The CDR3 is 14 residues long. CDR1 and CDR2 (germline): LNHDA, SQIVND (reference sequence). V gave up 5 bases and J gave up 1 base, with 11 bases separating them.